The 25 T cell receptor beta chains below were found in one sample sequenced in a study of read filtering for tumor transcriptome and immune sequencing (dated by TCRdb to the early 2020s). Sequencing took place on an Illumina HiSeq 4000. The Immunoverse kit was used to build TCR libraries from 400 ng RNA, with molecular barcoded adaptors covering alpha/delta and beta/gamma chains. Using fastp trimming at Q25 and MiXCR clonotype assembly, TCRdb reanalyzed the public sequencing data and kept in-frame beta chains. For every CDR3 protein sequence, its rows merge into one entry that carries the most common genes and DNA. The sample table holds about 93,000 distinct CDR3 sequences, of which under 25% were seen once. The top ten clonotypes cover about an eighth of the sample. The specimen sequenced was a population of CD138-negative cells sorted from bone marrow. Read against the paper, the sample's cell subset or site label means: bone marrow mononuclear cells depleted of CD138+ plasma/myeloma cells by negative magnetic selection. The source is a donor aged 40 or older with multiple myeloma.

In its sample, this clonotype was seen many times. The V gene is TRBV4-2, the J gene TRBJ1-1; tentative D call: TRBD1 (5 bases). The length of the CDR3 is 17 residues. Germline V lookup: CDR1 LGHNA, CDR2 YNFKEQ. V lost 0 bases and J lost 0, with 14 bases in between. The CDR3 nucleotides are TGTGCCAGCAGCCAAGATCCTCAGGGCAGCATGAACACTGAAGCTTTCTTT. Protein sequence: CASSQDPQGSMNTEAFF.

This clonotype turned up a few times. The J gene is TRBJ1-4, the V gene TRBV5-1; D remains ambiguous. The CDR3 has 16 residues. Trimming pared 0 bases from V and 1 base from J, leaving 10 bases between. Per the germline V gene, CDR1 is SGHRS and CDR2 is YFSETQ. The DNA for the CDR3 is TGCGCCAGCAGCTTGGGCTCTGGTGGAACTAATGAAAAACTGTTTTTT. It codes for CASSLGSGGTNEKLFF.

At least ten counts were recorded for this clonotype. The chain's CDR3 is CASSSGTVLTEAFF. CDR3 nucleotide sequence: TGTGCCAGCAGTTCCGGGACAGTCCTCACTGAAGCTTTCTTT. The chain uses TRBV28 and TRBJ1-1; TRBD1 agrees at 7 bases. From germline, CDR1 is MDHEN and CDR2 SYDVKM. J was trimmed by 4 bases and V by 4 bases; bases with no gene match: 6. The CDR3 spans 14 residues.

The sample holds many counts of this clonotype. The J gene is TRBJ1-1, the V gene TRBV6-5, with D unclear. With 0 bases removed from V and 3 bases from J, the gap between germline ends came to 11 bases. The CDR3 runs to 15 residues. CDR1 MNHEY and CDR2 SVGAGI come from the germline V gene. The CDR3 nucleotides read TGTGCCAGCAGTTACTCGTCAGCCCGTGACACTGAAGCTTTCTTT. As protein: CASSYSSARDTEAFF.

The chain combines TRBV28 with TRBJ1-4; D perhaps matches TRBD1 (6 bases). This CDR3 is 13 amino acids long. Germline CDR1 is MDHEN and CDR2 is SYDVKM. Trimming left V 3 bases short and J 8 bases short, with 10 bases between. CDR3 residues: CASSFRGPEKLFF. In nucleotides, the CDR3 is TGTGCCAGCAGTTTCCGGGGGCCCGAAAAACTGTTTTTT.

This clonotype occurred many times. This rearrangement joins TRBV28 to TRBJ2-3; D could derive from TRBD1 or TRBD2 (5 bases each). The CDR3 consists of 15 residues. From germline, CDR1 is MDHEN and CDR2 SYDVKM. V lost 2 bases and J lost 6, with 15 bases in between. The CDR3 DNA follows: TGTGCCAGCAGTTTAATGAGGGGTGTTAGGGATACGCAGTATTTT. Protein product: CASSLMRGVRDTQYF.

This clonotype was picked up many times. The rearrangement uses TRBV19 and TRBJ2-3; D gene unclear. The V and J ends lost 7 bases and 2 bases respectively, with 10 bases between them. The CDR3 is 13 amino acids. Germline CDR1 and CDR2: LNHDA and SQIVND (reference sequence). The CDR3 bases are TGTGCCAGTAATACCTACCTCACAGATACGCAGTATTTT. Protein sequence: CASNTYLTDTQYF.

This clonotype was observed many times. This chain joins TRBV7-9 and TRBJ1-4, with TRBD1 matching 7 bases. CDR1 is SEHNR and CDR2 is FQNEAQ in the germline V gene (reference sequence). The CDR3 spans 16 residues. The junction had 9 bases not matched to a gene; V was cut back by 5 bases and J by 3 bases. The CDR3 sequence: CASSPRDRVSNEKLFF. The CDR3 nucleotides are TGTGCCAGCAGCCCTAGAGACAGGGTGTCTAATGAAAAACTGTTTTTT.

As concerns this clonotype: At one boundary the junction diverges from the germline segment, which might be a read error. The chain combines TRBV20-1 with TRBJ2-3; 7 positions agree with TRBD2. Germline values: CDR1 DFQATT, CDR2 SNEGSKA (reference sequence). CDR3 length: 11 residues. The CDR3 here is CSGRGRDSQYF. CDR3 nucleotide sequence: TGCAGTGGGCGGGGGAGAGATTCGCAGTATTTT.

This clonotype was counted only a few times. A much larger clone differs from this one at a single base, so this may be a read error. The V call is TRBV18, the J call TRBJ2-1, with 9 bases that match TRBD1. This CDR3 spans 14 amino acids. Looked up from germline, CDR1 is KGHSH and CDR2 is LQKENI. CDR3 in DNA: TGTGCCTGCTCCCCGGGACAGGGAGGACTTGAGCAGTTCTTC. Translated: CACSPGQGGLEQFF.

The rearrangement uses TRBV19 and TRBJ1-2; TRBD1 is a possible D gene (6 bases). Between the trimmed V and J ends, which lost 5 bases and 4 bases, there was a span of 14 bases. Germline V gene data show CDR1 as LNHDA and CDR2 as SQIVND (reference sequence). The CDR3 is made up of 14 amino acids. The CDR3 spells CASSPRTAAYGYTF. The CDR3 nucleotides are TGTGCCAGTAGTCCTCGGACAGCCGCCTATGGCTACACCTTC.

This clonotype was picked up many times. The chain uses TRBV2 and TRBJ2-1; TRBD1 or TRBD2 may be the D gene (5 bases each). The CDR3 contains 12 residues. Trimming pared 4 bases from V and 9 bases from J, leaving 10 bases between. The germline gives CDR1 SNHLY, CDR2 FYNNEI. The CDR3 here is CASSAGRGEQFF. The CDR3 region has the DNA TGTGCCAGCAGTGCAGGGAGAGGTGAGCAGTTCTTC.

This clonotype was seen at least ten times. V usage is TRBV28 and J usage is TRBJ1-1, with 7 positions matching TRBD1. The CDR3 totals 15 residues. Losses at the gene ends were 8 bases for V and 7 bases for J; bases not matched to a gene: 16. Germline CDR1 is MDHEN and CDR2 is SYDVKM. The CDR3 DNA is TGTGCCAGCGAGGGGAGTTGGAGGGGGCAAAATGAAGCTTTCTTT. The encoded protein is CASEGSWRGQNEAFF.

This clonotype was seen a few times. The V call is TRBV19, the J call TRBJ1-2; tentatively, D is TRBD1 (5 bases). Germline V lookup: CDR1 LNHDA, CDR2 SQIVND (reference sequence). V was pared by 8 bases and J by 0 bases, with 7 bases between. This CDR3 has 12 residues. As DNA, the CDR3 is TGTGCCAGTGGGGGGACTAACTATGGCTACACCTTC. This sequence encodes CASGGTNYGYTF.

The genes are TRBV19 and TRBJ1-5; possibly TRBD1 for D (6 bases). Per the germline V gene, CDR1 is LNHDA and CDR2 is SQIVND (reference sequence). Trimming removed 7 bases from V and 4 bases from J, with 14 bases in between. The CDR3 spans 14 residues. Here the CDR3 DNA reads TGTGCCAGTACCCTAGGGGGGTGGAATCAGCCCCAGCATTTT. This encodes CASTLGGWNQPQHF. Using reference TRBV19 and TRBJ1-5 for the parts outside the CDR3, the full variable domain is DGGITQSPKYLFRKEGQNVTLSCEQNLNHDAMYWYRQDPGQGLRLIYYSQIVNDFQKGDIAEGYSVSREKKESFPLTVTSAQKNPTAFYLCASTLGGWNQPQHFGDGTRLSIL.

The chain recombines TRBV12-3 or TRBV12-4 with TRBJ2-5; TRBD2 aligns across 9 bases. Unmatched junction bases numbered 6, after V lost 6 bases and J lost 1 base. This CDR3 region has 15 residues. The CDR3 loop is CASRHCGGGQETQYF. The DNA for the CDR3 is TGTGCCAGCAGACATTGCGGGGGGGGCCAAGAGACCCAGTACTTC.

In its sample, this clonotype was seen many times. The J gene is TRBJ2-1, the V gene TRBV7-9; D remains ambiguous. The CDR3 contains 12 residues. The germline CDR1 and CDR2 sequences are SEHNR and FQNEAQ (reference sequence). Trimming shortened V by 5 bases and J by 9 bases, and 11 bases separated the two germline ends. DNA of the CDR3: TGTGCCAGCAGCCCACCAGCCGGTGAGCAGTTCTTC. Its translation: CASSPPAGEQFF. Based on the CDR3 plus reference TRBV7-9 and TRBJ2-1, the full variable domain is DTGVSQNPRHKITKRGQNVTFRCDPISEHNRLYWYRQTLGQGPEFLTYFQNEAQLEKSRLLSDRFSAERPKGSFSTLEIQRTEQGDSAMYLCASSPPAGEQFFGPGTRLTVL.

This clonotype occurred many times. This chain links TRBV11-2 with TRBJ1-1; no definite D call. This CDR3 contains 14 residues. With 5 bases removed from V and 1 base from J, the gap between germline ends came to 11 bases. The germline CDR1 and CDR2 sequences are SGHAT and FQNNGV. The CDR3 region is CASSATSKNTEAFF. DNA for the CDR3: TGTGCCAGCAGCGCAACCTCCAAGAACACTGAAGCTTTCTTT.

As to this clonotype: This clone may be a read error of a much larger clone one base away. The rearrangement joins TRBV29-1 to TRBJ1-1, with TRBD1 identical over 7 bases. V trimming: 6 bases; J trimming: 5 bases; junction bases outside the gene matches: 9. The CDR3 is made up of 13 amino acids. Germline V gene sequence: CDR1 SQVTM, CDR2 ANQGSEA. The CDR3 DNA is TGCAGCGTAGATGGACAGGTTGATACTGAAGCTTTCTTT. As protein: CSVDGQVDTEAFF.

J is TRBJ1-2 and V is TRBV28; D perhaps matches TRBD1 (6 bases). Germline CDR1 is MDHEN and CDR2 is SYDVKM. V dropped 8 bases and J dropped 5 bases, with 15 bases sitting between them. This CDR3 comprises 13 residues. The CDR3 DNA sequence: TGTGCCAGCCGGATGGGGGGCCGGTATGGCTACACCTTC. Translated: CASRMGGRYGYTF.

This clonotype was counted a few times. The chain combines TRBV5-6 with TRBJ2-3; no firm D call. Per germline, CDR1 SGHDT and CDR2 YYEEEE. V lost 0 bases and J 2 bases, leaving 10 bases between the germline ends. The CDR3 extends over 15 amino acids. CDR3 coding DNA: TGTGCCAGCAGCTTGGTAGGTGGCTACACAGATACGCAGTATTTT. Its protein product is CASSLVGGYTDTQYF.

This clonotype appeared many times. The rearrangement uses TRBV3-1 and TRBJ1-1; possibly TRBD1 for D (6 bases). The CDR3 runs 17 residues. With 0 bases removed from V and 5 bases from J, the gap between germline ends came to 19 bases. Germline-derived CDR1 and CDR2 are LGHDT and YNNKEL (reference sequence). CDR3 amino acids: CASSQELTGAIGTEAFF. The CDR3 nucleotides are TGTGCCAGCAGCCAAGAACTGACGGGGGCGATAGGGACTGAAGCTTTCTTT.

This clonotype was seen many times. The chain joins TRBV2 to TRBJ2-1; 11 bases are a match to TRBD2. V shed 6 bases, J shed 6 bases, and the junction held 7 bases outside the gene matches. The CDR3 covers 15 residues. Germline lookup yields CDR1 SNHLY and CDR2 FYNNEI. CDR3 sequence reads: CASRIAGGTSNEQFF. CDR3 coding DNA: TGTGCCAGCAGGATAGCGGGGGGGACTTCCAATGAGCAGTTCTTC.

This clonotype was recorded at least ten times. V and J are TRBV5-5 and TRBJ1-2; weak D call: TRBD1 (5 bases). CDR3 length: 15 amino acids. V lost 5 bases and J lost 1, with 15 bases in between. CDR1 is SGHKS and CDR2 is YYEKEE in the germline V gene (reference sequence). This CDR3 is CASRDTGFLNYGYTF. The CDR3 nucleotides read TGTGCCAGCAGGGACACAGGTTTCCTTAACTATGGCTACACCTTC.

V is TRBV7-9 and J is TRBJ1-1, with D perhaps matching TRBD1 (6 bases). This CDR3 has 15 amino acids. Germline CDR1 and CDR2: SEHNR and FQNEAQ (reference sequence). Trimming cost V 5 bases and J 4 bases, with 17 bases left between them. The chain's CDR3 is CASSVDRIMSTEAFF. As DNA, the CDR3 is TGTGCCAGCAGCGTCGACAGGATAATGAGCACTGAAGCTTTCTTT.